A selection of T cell receptor beta chains follows, all from one sample in a study of blood T cell repertoires in COVID-19. Assay used: immunoSEQ multiplex PCR; TCRdb lists only in-frame clones, some missing. The sample lists approximately 260,000 clones; around 90% were seen once. The source material was peripheral blood. The receptors were gathered from a man aged 55 to 70 who had recovered from COVID-19. Both conserved end residues are part of each CDR3. A D gene is named only where the DNA matches it firmly. Clone size is stated in some rows and not others, as once, few, many or a class when expanded.

-,TRBV4-1,TRBJ2-7,-,TGCGCCAGCAGCCAAGACCCTACCTACGAGCAGTACTTC,CASSQDPTYEQYF
-,TRBV24-1,TRBJ2-2,TRBD1,TGTGCCACCAGTGATCCAGGGGGCACCGGGGAGCTGTTTTTT,CATSDPGGTGELFF
few,TRBV6-4,TRBJ1-4,-,TGTGCCAGCAGTGACTCCGGAGCAACTAATGAAAAACTGTTTTTT,CASSDSGATNEKLFF
few,TRBV19,TRBJ1-3,TRBD1,TGTGCCAGTAGTATAGTGACAGGGGATCTCGGAAACACCATATATTTT,CASSIVTGDLGNTIYF
-,TRBV10-1,TRBJ2-1,-,TGCGCCAGCAGAGGGGATGTGGACAATGAGCAGTTCTTC,CASRGDVDNEQFF
-,TRBV2,TRBJ1-5,TRBD1,TGTGCCACCGATGCCCCGGGACAGGGGTGGCATCAGCCCCAGCATTTT,CATDAPGQGWHQPQHF
few,TRBV28,TRBJ2-1,-,TGTGCCAGCAGTTCCCCCCGCAGGGCCCAAGCCGGTGAGCAGTTCTTC,CASSSPRRAQAGEQFF
-,TRBV2,TRBJ2-2,TRBD1,TGTGCCAGCAGTGGGGACAGGGGGAACACCGGGGAGCTGTTTTTT,CASSGDRGNTGELFF
-,TRBV5-6,TRBJ1-2,-,TGTGCCAGCAGCTCCCGGACCCAGGGCTATGGCTACACCTTC,CASSSRTQGYGYTF
once,TRBV27,TRBJ1-5,-,TGTGCCAGCAGTTTAGGACGGGGTGGCAATCAGCCCCAGCATTTT,CASSLGRGGNQPQHF
-,TRBV6-1,TRBJ1-4,-,TGTGCCAGCAGTGAACCATATAAAAGACTGCCCGACGGTGAAAAACTGTTTTTT,CASSEPYKRLPDGEKLFF
-,TRBV14,TRBJ1-2,-,TGTGCCAGCAGCCAAGGGACTAACCCGGGGGGCTACACCTTC,CASSQGTNPGGYTF
-,TRBV5-1,TRBJ2-3,TRBD1,TGCGCCAGCAGCTTGACAGGGGAAGGGGATACGCAGTATTTT,CASSLTGEGDTQYF
once,TRBV6-2/TRBV6-3,TRBJ1-2,-,TGTGCCAGCAGTGCCCGTCGGGGCGGAGGGTATGGCTACACCTTC,CASSARRGGGYGYTF
-,TRBV7-6,TRBJ1-6,TRBD1,TGTGCCAGCAGCCAGCCTTGGGACAGGCGCCGCTCACCCCTCCACTTT,CASSQPWDRRRSPLHF